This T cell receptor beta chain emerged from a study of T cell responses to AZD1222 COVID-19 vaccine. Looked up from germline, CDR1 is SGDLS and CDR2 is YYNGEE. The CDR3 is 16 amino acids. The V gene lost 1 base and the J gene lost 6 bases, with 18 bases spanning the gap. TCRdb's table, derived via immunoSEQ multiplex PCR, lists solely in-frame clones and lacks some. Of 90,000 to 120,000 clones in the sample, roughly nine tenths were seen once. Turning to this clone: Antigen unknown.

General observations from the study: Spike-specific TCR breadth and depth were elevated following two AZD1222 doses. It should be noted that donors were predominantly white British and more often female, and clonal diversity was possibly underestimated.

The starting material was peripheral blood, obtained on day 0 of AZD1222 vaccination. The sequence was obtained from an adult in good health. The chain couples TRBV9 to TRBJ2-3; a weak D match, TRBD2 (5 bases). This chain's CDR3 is CASSVSPSKGTDTQYF. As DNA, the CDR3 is TGTGCCAGCAGCGTAAGTCCTAGCAAAGGAACGGATACGCAGTATTTT.